This T cell receptor beta chain stems from a study of shared clonotypes between healthy human individuals. Notes on this clone: Its antigen is undetermined.

Donors included only healthy HIV-negative adults lacking recent acute infections or vaccinations. From CD4+ cells came CD45RA+ naive and CD45RA-negative memory subsets. General study findings and limits: A handful of donors had 5% to 6% of their naive CD4 clonotypes in common. In having few donors, the study represented limited genetic and exposure-history diversity.

The protocol was immunoSEQ multiplex PCR, while the TCRdb copy is restricted to in-frame clones and leaves out a portion. The sample lists about a million clones; more than 60% were seen once. Sequencing was done on a sample of memory CD4+ T cells sorted from blood. The subset is: CD45RA-negative fraction. The TCR sequence derives from a man younger than 30 in good health.

This CDR3 reads CASSRQAGSYEQYF. In nucleotides, the CDR3 is TGTGCCAGCAGCCGCCAGGCGGGCTCCTACGAGCAGTACTTC. The chain joins TRBV5-6 to TRBJ2-7, with D maybe TRBD2 (5 bases). The CDR3 consists of 14 residues. V lost 4 bases to trimming and J lost 0 bases, with 11 bases between them. Germline-derived CDR1 and CDR2 are SGHDT and YYEEEE.